This T cell receptor (beta chain) was recorded in a study of T cell changes during pregnancy in multiple sclerosis. Profiling relied on immunoSEQ multiplex PCR, and the TCRdb table lists in-frame clones only, not all of them. The sample has some 50,000 clones, about 90% seen once. Looked up from germline, CDR1 is MNHNS and CDR2 is SASEGT. This CDR3 is 12 amino acids long. Between the trimmed V and J ends, which lost 5 bases and 2 bases, there was a span of 7 bases. The chain uses TRBV6-1 and TRBJ2-7; tentatively, D is TRBD2 (5 bases). This receptor was obtained from a female donor with multiple sclerosis, enrolled in a pregnancy study. The sample in question was CD4+ T cells from peripheral blood mononuclear cells, obtained in the second trimester of pregnancy. The CDR3 nucleotides read TGTGCCAGCAGTAAGCGGACCTACGAGCAGTACTTC. It yields the protein CASSKRTYEQYF.